This T cell receptor (beta chain) emerged from a study of T cell changes during pregnancy in multiple sclerosis. Profiled with immunoSEQ multiplex PCR; TCRdb holds only in-frame clones, not every one. The sample lists 30,000 to 45,000 clones, roughly nine tenths occurring once. The V gene's germline CDR1 is LNHNV and CDR2 YYDKDF (reference sequence). This CDR3 region has 13 residues. After removal of 6 bases from V and 5 bases from J, the junction contained 2 bases not matched to a gene. V is TRBV15 and J is TRBJ2-1, with 9 positions matching TRBD1. The receptor was derived from a female donor with multiple sclerosis, enrolled in a pregnancy study. The source was CD4+ T cells from peripheral blood mononuclear cells, collected after pregnancy. CDR3 sequence reads: CATSRDRDNEQFF. CDR3 coding DNA: TGTGCCACCAGTAGGGACAGGGACAATGAGCAGTTCTTC.